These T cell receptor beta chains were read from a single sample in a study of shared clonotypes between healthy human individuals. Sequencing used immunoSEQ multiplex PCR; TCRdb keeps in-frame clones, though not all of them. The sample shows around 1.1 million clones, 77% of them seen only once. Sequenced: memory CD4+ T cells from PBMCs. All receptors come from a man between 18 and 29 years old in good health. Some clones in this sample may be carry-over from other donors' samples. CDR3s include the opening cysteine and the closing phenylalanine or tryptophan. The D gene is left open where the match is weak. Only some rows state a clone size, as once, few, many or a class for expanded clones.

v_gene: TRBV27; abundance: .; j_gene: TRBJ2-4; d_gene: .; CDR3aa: CASRGNLAKNIQYF; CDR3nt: TGTGCCAGCCGCGGAAACCTAGCCAAAAACATTCAGTACTTC
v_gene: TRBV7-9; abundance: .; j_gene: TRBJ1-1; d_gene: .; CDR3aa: CASSLLLKGQPPPSEAFF; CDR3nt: TGTGCCAGCAGCCTACTATTGAAAGGACAACCACCGCCCTCTGAAGCTTTCTTT
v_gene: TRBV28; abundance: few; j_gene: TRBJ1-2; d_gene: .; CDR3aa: CASSLRGTYGYTF; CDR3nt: TGTGCCAGCAGCCTTCGGGGCACCTATGGCTACACCTTC
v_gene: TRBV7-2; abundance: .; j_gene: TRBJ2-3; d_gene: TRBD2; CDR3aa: CASSSSGRGSDTQYF; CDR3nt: TGTGCCAGCAGCTCGAGCGGGAGGGGCTCAGATACGCAGTATTTT
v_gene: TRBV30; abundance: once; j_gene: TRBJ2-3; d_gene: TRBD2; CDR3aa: CAWGTGTSGTSTDTQYF; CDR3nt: TGTGCCTGGGGTACCGGGACTAGCGGGACTAGCACAGATACGCAGTATTTT
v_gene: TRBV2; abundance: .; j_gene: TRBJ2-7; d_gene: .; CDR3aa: CASSYSRLANYEQYF; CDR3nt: TGTGCCAGCAGTTACTCGAGGCTAGCGAACTACGAGCAGTACTTC
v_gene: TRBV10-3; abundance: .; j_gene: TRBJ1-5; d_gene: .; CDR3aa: CAISAQGDLSNQPQHF; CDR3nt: TGTGCCATCAGCGCTCAAGGGGATTTGAGCAATCAGCCCCAGCATTTT
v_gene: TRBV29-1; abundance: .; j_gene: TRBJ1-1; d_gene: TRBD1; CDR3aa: CSVEVRGRVTEAFF; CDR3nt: TGCAGCGTTGAAGTTAGGGGGCGCGTCACTGAAGCTTTCTTT
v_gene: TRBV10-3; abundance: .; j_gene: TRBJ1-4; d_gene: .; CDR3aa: CAISESFVGSDEKLFF; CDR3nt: TGTGCCATCAGTGAGTCGTTTGTGGGGTCGGATGAAAAACTGTTTTTT
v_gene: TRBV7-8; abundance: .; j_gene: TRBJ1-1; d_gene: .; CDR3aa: CASSPVSGWNTEAFF; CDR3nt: TGTGCCAGCAGCCCCGTTTCTGGGTGGAACACTGAAGCTTTCTTT
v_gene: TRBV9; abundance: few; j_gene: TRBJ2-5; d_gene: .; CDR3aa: CASSVVVDGSVQYF; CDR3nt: TGTGCCAGCAGCGTAGTAGTGGATGGGAGTGTCCAGTACTTC
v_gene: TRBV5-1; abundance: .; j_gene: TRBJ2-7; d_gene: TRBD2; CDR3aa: CASSPYSGSSYEQYF; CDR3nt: TGCGCCAGCAGCCCCTACAGCGGGAGCTCCTACGAGCAGTACTTC
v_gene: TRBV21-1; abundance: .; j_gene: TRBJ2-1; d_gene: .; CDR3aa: CASTYTSPHNEQFF; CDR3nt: TGTGCCAGCACCTACACTAGCCCCCACAATGAGCAGTTCTTC
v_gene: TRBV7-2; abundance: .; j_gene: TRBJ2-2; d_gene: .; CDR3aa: CASSFRGAGTGELFF; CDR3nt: TGTGCCAGCAGTTTCAGGGGCGCGGGCACCGGGGAGCTGTTTTTT
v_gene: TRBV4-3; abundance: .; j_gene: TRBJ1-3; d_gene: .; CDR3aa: CASSLLVGLGNTIYF; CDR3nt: TGCGCCAGCAGCCTCCTGGTGGGATTAGGAAACACCATATATTTT
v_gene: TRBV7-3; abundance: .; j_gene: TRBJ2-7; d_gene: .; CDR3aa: CASSLMSGSSYEQYF; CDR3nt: TGTGCCAGCAGCTTAATGTCGGGGAGCTCCTACGAGCAGTACTTC
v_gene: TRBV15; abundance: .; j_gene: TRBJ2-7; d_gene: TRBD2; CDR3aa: CATSREGPGLAGGFSYEQYF; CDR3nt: TGTGCCACCAGCAGAGAGGGCCCGGGACTAGCGGGAGGGTTCTCCTACGAGCAGTACTTC
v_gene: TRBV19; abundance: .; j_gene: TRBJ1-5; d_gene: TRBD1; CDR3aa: CASTPSDRFNQPQHF; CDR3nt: TGTGCCAGTACTCCCTCGGACAGGTTCAATCAGCCCCAGCATTTT
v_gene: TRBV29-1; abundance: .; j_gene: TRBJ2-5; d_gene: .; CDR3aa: CSVVGRNQETQYF; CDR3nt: TGCAGCGTTGTAGGCCGGAACCAAGAGACCCAGTACTTC
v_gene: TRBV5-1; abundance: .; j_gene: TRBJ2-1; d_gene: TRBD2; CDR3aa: CASRAGGYNEQFF; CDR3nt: TGCGCCAGCAGAGCGGGAGGGTACAATGAGCAGTTCTTC
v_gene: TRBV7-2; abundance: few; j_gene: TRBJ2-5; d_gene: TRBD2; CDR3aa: CASSAGTTKETQYF; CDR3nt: TGTGCCAGCAGCGCTGGGACTACCAAAGAGACCCAGTACTTC
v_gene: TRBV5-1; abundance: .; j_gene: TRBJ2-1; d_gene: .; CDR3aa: CASRGTNEQFF; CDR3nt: TGCGCCAGCAGAGGTACCAATGAGCAGTTCTTC
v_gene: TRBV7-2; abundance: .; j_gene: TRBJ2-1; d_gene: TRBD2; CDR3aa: CASSLWAAGVQNEQFF; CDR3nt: TGTGCCAGCAGCTTATGGGCCGCGGGAGTTCAGAATGAGCAGTTCTTC
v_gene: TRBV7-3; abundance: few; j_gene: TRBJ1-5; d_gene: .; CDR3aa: CASSLDSRQPQHF; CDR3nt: TGTGCCAGCAGCTTGGACAGCAGACAGCCCCAGCATTTT
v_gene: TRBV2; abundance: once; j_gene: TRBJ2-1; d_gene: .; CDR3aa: CASSPKGIGYTYNEQFF; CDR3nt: TGTGCCAGCAGCCCAAAGGGTATAGGGTACACCTACAATGAGCAGTTCTTC
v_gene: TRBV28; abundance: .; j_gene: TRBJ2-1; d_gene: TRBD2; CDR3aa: CASSLIRGLAGGNEQFF; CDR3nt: TGTGCCAGCAGTTTAATCCGCGGACTAGCGGGGGGCAATGAGCAGTTCTTC
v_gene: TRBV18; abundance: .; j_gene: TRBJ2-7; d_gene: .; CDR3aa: CASSPGVRTYEQYF; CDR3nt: TGTGCCAGCTCACCCGGGGTAAGGACCTACGAGCAGTACTTC
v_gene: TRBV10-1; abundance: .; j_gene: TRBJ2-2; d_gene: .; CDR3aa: CASSPTANLDTGELFF; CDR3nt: TGCGCCAGCAGCCCGACCGCCAACCTCGACACCGGGGAGCTGTTTTTT
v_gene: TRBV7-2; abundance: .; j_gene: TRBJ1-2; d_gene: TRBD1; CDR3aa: CASSTTPGGLGYGYTF; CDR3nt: TGTGCCAGCAGCACAACCCCAGGGGGACTGGGCTATGGCTACACCTTC
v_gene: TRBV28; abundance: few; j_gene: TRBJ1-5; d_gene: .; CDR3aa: CASSLGSNQPQHF; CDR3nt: TGTGCCAGCAGTTTGGGGAGCAATCAGCCCCAGCATTTT
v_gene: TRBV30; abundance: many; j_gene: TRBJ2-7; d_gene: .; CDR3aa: CAWSVQGRSYEQYF; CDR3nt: TGTGCCTGGAGTGTACAAGGGCGCTCCTACGAGCAGTACTTC
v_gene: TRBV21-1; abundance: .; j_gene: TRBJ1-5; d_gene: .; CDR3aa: CASSPKTALGQPQHF; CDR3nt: TGTGCCAGCAGCCCCAAGACAGCCTTGGGCCAGCCCCAGCATTTT
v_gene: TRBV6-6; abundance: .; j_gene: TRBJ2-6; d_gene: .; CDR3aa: CASSYSTPLTF; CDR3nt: TGTGCCAGCAGTTACTCGACTCCCTTGACTTTC
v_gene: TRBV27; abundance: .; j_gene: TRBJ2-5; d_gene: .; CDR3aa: CASRRTDQETQYF; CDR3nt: TGTGCCAGCAGAAGGACGGACCAAGAGACCCAGTACTTC
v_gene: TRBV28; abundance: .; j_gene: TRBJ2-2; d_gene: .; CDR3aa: CASSKDGELFF; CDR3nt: TGTGCCAGCAGCAAAGACGGGGAGCTGTTTTTT
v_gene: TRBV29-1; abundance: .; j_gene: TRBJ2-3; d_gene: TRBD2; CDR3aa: CSVGTSGRVGTDTQYF; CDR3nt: TGCAGCGTTGGAACAAGCGGGAGAGTAGGAACAGATACGCAGTATTTT
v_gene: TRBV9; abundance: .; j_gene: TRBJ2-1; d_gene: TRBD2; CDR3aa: CASRASGREEQFF; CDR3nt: TGTGCCAGCAGAGCGAGCGGGAGAGAGGAGCAGTTCTTC
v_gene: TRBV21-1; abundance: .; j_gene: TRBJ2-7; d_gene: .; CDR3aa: CATPTGGGPISYEQYF; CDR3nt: TGTGCCACCCCCACTGGCGGCGGGCCCATCTCCTACGAGCAGTACTTC
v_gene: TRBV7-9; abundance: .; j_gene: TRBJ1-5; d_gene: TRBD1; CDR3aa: CASSWRVDRGGYSNQPQHF; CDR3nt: TGTGCCAGCAGCTGGAGGGTGGACAGGGGAGGGTATAGCAATCAGCCCCAGCATTTT
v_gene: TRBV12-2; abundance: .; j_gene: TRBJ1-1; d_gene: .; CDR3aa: CASRSAGALRSEAFF; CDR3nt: TGTGCAAGTCGCTCTGCCGGGGCATTAAGAAGTGAAGCTTTCTTT
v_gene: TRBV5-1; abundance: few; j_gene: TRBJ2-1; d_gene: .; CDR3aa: CAPTGVKDNEQFF; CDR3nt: TGCGCCCCTACGGGGGTGAAGGACAATGAGCAGTTCTTC
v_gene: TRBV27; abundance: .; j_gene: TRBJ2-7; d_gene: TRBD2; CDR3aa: CASSLGLAGPYEQYF; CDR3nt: TGTGCCAGCAGTCTCGGACTAGCGGGACCCTACGAGCAGTACTTC